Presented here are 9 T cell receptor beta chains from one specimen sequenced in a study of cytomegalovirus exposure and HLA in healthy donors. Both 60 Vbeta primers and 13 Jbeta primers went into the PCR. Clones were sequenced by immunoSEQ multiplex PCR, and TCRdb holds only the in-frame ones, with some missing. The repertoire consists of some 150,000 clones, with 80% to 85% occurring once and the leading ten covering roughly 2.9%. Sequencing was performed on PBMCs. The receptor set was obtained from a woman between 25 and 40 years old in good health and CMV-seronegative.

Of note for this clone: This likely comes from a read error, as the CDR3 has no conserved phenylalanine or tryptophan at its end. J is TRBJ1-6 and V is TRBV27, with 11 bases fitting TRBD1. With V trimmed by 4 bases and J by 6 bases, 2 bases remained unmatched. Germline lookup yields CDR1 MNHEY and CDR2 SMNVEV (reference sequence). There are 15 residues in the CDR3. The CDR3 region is CASSSGTGGNSPLHL. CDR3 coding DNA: TGTGCCAGCAGTTCCGGGACAGGGGGTAATTCACCCCTCCACCTT.

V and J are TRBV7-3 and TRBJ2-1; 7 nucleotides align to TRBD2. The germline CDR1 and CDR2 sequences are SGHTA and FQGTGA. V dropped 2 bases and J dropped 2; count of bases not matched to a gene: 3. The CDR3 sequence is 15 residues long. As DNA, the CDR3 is TGTGCCAGCAGCTTACTTGGGGGGGCCTACAATGAGCAGTTCTTC. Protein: CASSLLGGAYNEQFF.

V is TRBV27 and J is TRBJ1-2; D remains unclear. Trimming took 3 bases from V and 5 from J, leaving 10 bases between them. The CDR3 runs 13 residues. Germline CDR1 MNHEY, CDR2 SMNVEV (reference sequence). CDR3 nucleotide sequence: TGTGCCAGCAGTTTTTACAGTAATTATGGCTACACCTTC. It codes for CASSFYSNYGYTF.

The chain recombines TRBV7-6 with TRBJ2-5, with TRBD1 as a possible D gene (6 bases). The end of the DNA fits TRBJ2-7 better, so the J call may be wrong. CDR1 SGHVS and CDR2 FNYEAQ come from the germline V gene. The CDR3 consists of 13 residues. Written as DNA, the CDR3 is TGTGCCAGCAGCGGCTCACAGGGCAACGAGCAGTACTTC. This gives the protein CASSGSQGNEQYF.

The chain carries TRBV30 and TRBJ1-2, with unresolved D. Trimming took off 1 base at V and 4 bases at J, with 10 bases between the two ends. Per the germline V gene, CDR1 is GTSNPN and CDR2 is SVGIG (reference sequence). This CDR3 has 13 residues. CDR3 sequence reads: CAWSEDGIYGYTF. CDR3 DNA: TGTGCCTGGAGTGAAGACGGGATCTATGGCTACACCTTC.

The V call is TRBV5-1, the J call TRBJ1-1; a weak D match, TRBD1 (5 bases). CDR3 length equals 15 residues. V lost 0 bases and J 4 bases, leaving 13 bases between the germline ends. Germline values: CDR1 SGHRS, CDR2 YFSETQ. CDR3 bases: TGCGCCAGCAGCTTGGGGGGGGTTAAGGGCACTGAAGCTTTCTTT. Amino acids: CASSLGGVKGTEAFF.

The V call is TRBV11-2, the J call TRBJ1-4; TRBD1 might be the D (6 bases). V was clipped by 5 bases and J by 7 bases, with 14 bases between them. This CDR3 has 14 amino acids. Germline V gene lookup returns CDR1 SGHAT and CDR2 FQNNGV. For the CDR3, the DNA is TGTGCCAGCAGCATTACAGGGTTTGGTGAAAAACTGTTTTTT. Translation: CASSITGFGEKLFF.

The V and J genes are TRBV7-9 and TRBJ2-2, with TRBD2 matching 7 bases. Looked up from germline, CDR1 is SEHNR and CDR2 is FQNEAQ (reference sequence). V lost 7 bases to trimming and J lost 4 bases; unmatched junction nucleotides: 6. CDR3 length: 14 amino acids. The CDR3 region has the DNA TGTGCCAGCACCACGGGGGGAGGCACCGGGGAGCTGTTTTTT. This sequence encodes CASTTGGGTGELFF. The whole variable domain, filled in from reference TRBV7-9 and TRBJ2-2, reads DTGVSQNPRHKITKRGQNVTFRCDPISEHNRLYWYRQTLGQGPEFLTYFQNEAQLEKSRLLSDRFSAERPKGSFSTLEIQRTEQGDSAMYLCASTTGGGTGELFFGEGSRLTVL.

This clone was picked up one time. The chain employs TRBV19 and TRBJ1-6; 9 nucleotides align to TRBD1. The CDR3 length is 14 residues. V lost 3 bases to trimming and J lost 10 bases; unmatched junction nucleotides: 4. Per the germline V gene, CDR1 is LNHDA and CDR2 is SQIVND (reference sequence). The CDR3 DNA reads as TGTGCCAGTAGTATTCCGGGACAGGGCTCACCCCTCCACTTT. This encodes CASSIPGQGSPLHF.